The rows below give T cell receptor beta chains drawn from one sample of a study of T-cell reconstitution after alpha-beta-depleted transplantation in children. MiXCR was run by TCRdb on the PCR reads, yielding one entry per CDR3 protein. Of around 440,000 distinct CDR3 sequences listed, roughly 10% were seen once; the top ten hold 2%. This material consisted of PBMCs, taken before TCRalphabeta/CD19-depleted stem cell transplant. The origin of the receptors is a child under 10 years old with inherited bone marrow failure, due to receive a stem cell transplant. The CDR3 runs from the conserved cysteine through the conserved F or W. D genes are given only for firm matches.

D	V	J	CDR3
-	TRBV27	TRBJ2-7	CASSLAGRATYEQYF
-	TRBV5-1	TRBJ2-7	CASSLQGNYEQYF
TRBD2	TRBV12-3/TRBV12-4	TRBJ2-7	CASSRGTRVEYF
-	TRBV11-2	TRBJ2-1	CASSPGWAANNEQFF
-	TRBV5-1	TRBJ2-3	CASSLVFGADTQYF
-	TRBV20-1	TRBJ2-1	CSARAPLGVNEQFF
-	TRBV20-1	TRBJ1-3	CSAPRAETGNTIYF
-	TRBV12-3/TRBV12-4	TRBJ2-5	CASRLLLGPQETQYF
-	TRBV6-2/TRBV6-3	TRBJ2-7	CASSQTRFGGEQYF
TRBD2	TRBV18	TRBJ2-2	CASSRFPGLAWTGELFF
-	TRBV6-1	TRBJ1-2	CASSNRGSTYGYTF
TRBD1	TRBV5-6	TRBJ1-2	CASRLGQIYGYTF
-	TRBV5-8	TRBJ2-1	CASSFKQRKPSYNEQFF
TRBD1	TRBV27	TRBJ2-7	CASSESGQGPTEQYF
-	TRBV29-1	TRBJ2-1	CSVGDGSYNEQFF
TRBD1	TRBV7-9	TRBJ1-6	CASRPDRVSPLHF
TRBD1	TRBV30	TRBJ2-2	CAWSVGTGAGELFF
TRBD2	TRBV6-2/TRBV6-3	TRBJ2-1	CAIQTSGNNEQFF
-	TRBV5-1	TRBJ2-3	CASSLDFVEPDTQYF
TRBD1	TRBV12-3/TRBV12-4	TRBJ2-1	CASRPGTGGREQFF
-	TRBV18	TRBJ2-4	CASSPRVSGLAKNIQYF
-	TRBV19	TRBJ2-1	CAGGSYNEQFF
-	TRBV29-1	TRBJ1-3	CSVVDENSGNTIYF
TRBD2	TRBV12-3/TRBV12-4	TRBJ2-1	CASSPGGSGRLRGNEQFF
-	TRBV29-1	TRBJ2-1	CSVEGLSSYNEQFF
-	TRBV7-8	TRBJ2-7	CASSQGVSYEQYF
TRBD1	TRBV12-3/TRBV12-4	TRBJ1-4	CASRIDRDEKLFF
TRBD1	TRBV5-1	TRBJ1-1	CASSWDRPNTEAFF
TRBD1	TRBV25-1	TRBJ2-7	CASTRIAGGEQYF
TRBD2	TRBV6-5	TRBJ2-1	CASSTRSGRVSNEQFF
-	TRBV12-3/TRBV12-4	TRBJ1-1	CASRGTDSMNTEAFF
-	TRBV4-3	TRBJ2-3	CASSQEGVTDTQYF
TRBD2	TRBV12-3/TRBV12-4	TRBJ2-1	CASSYIAGYNEQFF
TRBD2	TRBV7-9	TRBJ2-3	CASSLALKREGLRTQYF
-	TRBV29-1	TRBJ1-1	CSVEPQGGYTEAFF
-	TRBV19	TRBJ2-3	CASSRRAVIDTQYF
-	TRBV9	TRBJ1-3	CASSVVPGTGNTIYF
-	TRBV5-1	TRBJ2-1	CASSLVLYEQFF
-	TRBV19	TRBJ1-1	CASTPHMGVNTEAFF
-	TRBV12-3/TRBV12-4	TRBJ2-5	CASSFTGAGQYF
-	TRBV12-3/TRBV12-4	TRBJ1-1	CASSTNTGTEAFF
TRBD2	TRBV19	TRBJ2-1	CASSHGRGAEQFF
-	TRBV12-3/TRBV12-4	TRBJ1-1	CASSFMGWGTEAFF
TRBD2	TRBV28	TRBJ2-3	CASSFGTSVTDTQYF
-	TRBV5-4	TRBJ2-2	CASSLGEGTGELFF
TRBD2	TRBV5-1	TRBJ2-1	CASSPTSSTDNEQFF